The 18 T cell receptor beta chains given below trace back to one sample, sequenced in a study of T cell changes during pregnancy in multiple sclerosis. The method was immunoSEQ multiplex PCR; TCRdb's version includes in-frame clones alone and lacks a portion of them. The sample shows 60,000 or so clones, about 87% of them seen only once. Sequences were obtained from peripheral blood from another person, used as feeder cells. The receptor source for this set is a human donor whose cells served as feeder cells for cultures in a pregnancy study.

This chain joins TRBV2 and TRBJ2-3; 7 positions agree with TRBD2. V was clipped by 7 bases and J by 4 bases; unmatched bases: 11. Germline lookup yields CDR1 SNHLY and CDR2 FYNNEI. The CDR3 is made up of 15 amino acids. The CDR3 sequence is CASTGGEVLPDTQYF. The CDR3 DNA reads as TGTGCCAGCACGGGAGGAGAGGTCTTACCAGATACGCAGTATTTT.

The CDR3 DNA reads TGTGCCAGCTCACCAAGGGACGGACAAAGCAATCAGCCCCAGCATTTT. This encodes CASSPRDGQSNQPQHF. The V call is TRBV18, the J call TRBJ1-5; the D gene is possibly TRBD1 (5 bases). Between the trimmed V and J ends, which lost 2 bases and 1 base, there was a span of 12 bases. The CDR3 spans 16 residues. CDR1 is KGHSH, CDR2 LQKENI, per germline.

The V gene is TRBV30, the J gene TRBJ1-5; D not resolved. CDR1 and CDR2 from the germline V gene are GTSNPN and SVGIG (reference sequence). V was trimmed by 4 bases and J by 5 bases, leaving 12 bases between them. CDR3 length: 13 residues. The CDR3 DNA reads TGTGCCTGGACACCTCATATGGATCAGCCCCAGCATTTT. Encoded protein: CAWTPHMDQPQHF.

The gene calls are TRBV5-8 and TRBJ2-7; D remains ambiguous. V lost 5 bases, J lost 0 bases, and 6 bases lay in between. The CDR3 loop spans 12 amino acids. Looked up from germline, CDR1 is SGHTS and CDR2 is YDEGEE. The CDR3 DNA sequence: TGTGCCAGCAGACAGAGCTCCTACGAGCAGTACTTC. This codes for CASRQSSYEQYF.

This clone was detected once. The V call is TRBV10-3, the J call TRBJ1-1; D perhaps matches TRBD1 (5 bases). Trimming took 2 bases from V and 5 from J, leaving 12 bases between them. This CDR3 spans 14 amino acids. Germline V lookup: CDR1 ENHRY, CDR2 SYGVKD. In DNA, the CDR3 is TGTGCCATCAGTGAGGACAGTGCGAAGACTGAAGCTTTCTTT. Translated, it gives CAISEDSAKTEAFF.

This clone has more than one count but fewer than ten. V and J are TRBV6-5 and TRBJ2-5; D may match TRBD1 or TRBD2 (6 bases each). The CDR3 has 14 amino acids. CDR1 MNHEY and CDR2 SVGAGI come from the germline V gene. The V gene lost 6 bases and the J gene lost 1 base, with 12 bases spanning the gap. DNA of the CDR3: TGTGCCAGCAGCCAACAGGGACTCCAAGAGACCCAGTACTTC. Translated, it gives CASSQQGLQETQYF.

The gene calls are TRBV19 and TRBJ1-5; 12 bases match TRBD1. Germline loops: CDR1 LNHDA, CDR2 SQIVND (reference sequence). This CDR3 is built from 18 residues. Losses at the gene ends were 8 bases for V and 9 bases for J; bases not matched to a gene: 20. The chain's CDR3 is CASGRGTGGAGLEGPQHF. The DNA for the CDR3 is TGTGCCAGTGGAAGGGGGACAGGGGGCGCAGGCTTGGAGGGGCCCCAGCATTTT.

The rearrangement links TRBV2 to TRBJ1-3; D not resolved. Trimming cost V 5 bases and J 4 bases, with 15 bases left between them. The V gene's germline CDR1 is SNHLY and CDR2 FYNNEI. The CDR3 is 15 amino acids. CDR3 sequence reads: CASSLAASIGNTIYF. CDR3 DNA sequence: TGTGCCAGCAGTCTAGCAGCGTCTATAGGAAACACCATATATTTT.

The J gene is TRBJ2-4, the V gene TRBV7-2, with 12 bases fitting TRBD2. Per the germline V gene, CDR1 is SGHTA and CDR2 is FQGNSA. The length of the CDR3 is 18 residues. After removal of 5 bases from V and 0 bases from J, the junction contained 8 bases not matched to a gene. This CDR3 reads CASSPTLLAGGAKNIQYF. Here the CDR3 DNA reads TGTGCCAGCAGCCCGACCCTACTAGCGGGGGGAGCCAAAAACATTCAGTACTTC.

The rearrangement links TRBV4-2 to TRBJ2-5; D gene ambiguous. This CDR3 region has 11 residues. Trimming stripped 0 bases from V and 5 bases from J, with 1 base between. Germline values: CDR1 LGHNA, CDR2 YNFKEQ. The CDR3 DNA is TGTGCCAGCAGCCAAGAGGAGACCCAGTACTTC. This translates into CASSQEETQYF.

V gene TRBV7-6 combines with J gene TRBJ1-5, with unresolved D. The CDR3 has 14 amino acids. V dropped 1 base and J dropped 0 bases, with 4 bases sitting between them. Germline CDR1 reads SGHVS; CDR2 reads FNYEAQ. CDR3 amino acids: CASSLDGSNQPQHF. The CDR3 DNA sequence: TGTGCCAGCAGCTTAGACGGTAGCAATCAGCCCCAGCATTTT.

This clone has a single count. This sequence joins TRBV28 and TRBJ1-5, with no clear D. Trimming shortened V by 6 bases and J by 1 base, and 10 bases separated the two germline ends. The CDR3 sequence is 14 residues long. Germline-derived CDR1 and CDR2 are MDHEN and SYDVKM. The CDR3, as DNA: TGTGCCAGCAGCCTCGGACTGAGCAATCAGCCCCAGCATTTT. It is translated as CASSLGLSNQPQHF.

As for this clone: No DNA is shown, since the ends of the CDR3 on it are uncertain; the CDR3 is the one TCRdb lists. The chain links TRBV12-1 to TRBJ1-6. TRBV12-1 corresponds to a pseudogene. Counting both end residues, the CDR3 totals 18 amino acids. CDR3 loop: CASSFARGTPSRDSPLHF.

This chain connects TRBV7-2 to TRBJ2-3; no firm D call. From germline, CDR1 is SGHTA and CDR2 FQGNSA. The CDR3 contains 16 residues. Trimming removed 1 base at V and 0 bases at J, with 11 bases between. CDR3 amino acids: CASSLVGPPSTDTQYF. The CDR3 nucleotides are TGTGCCAGCAGCTTAGTCGGACCTCCTAGCACAGATACGCAGTATTTT. Using reference TRBV7-2 and TRBJ2-3 for the parts outside the CDR3, the full variable domain is GAGVSQSPSNKVTEKGKDVELRCDPISGHTALYWYRQSLGQGLEFLIYFQGNSAPDKSGLPSDRFSAERTGGSVSTLTIQRTQQEDSAVYLCASSLVGPPSTDTQYFGPGTRLTVL.

Here the CDR3 DNA reads TGTGCCAGCAGTTTAGTACAGTTGAACACTGAAGCTTTCTTT. Protein product: CASSLVQLNTEAFF. The chain is built from TRBV28 and TRBJ1-1; the D is unclear. Per germline, CDR1 MDHEN and CDR2 SYDVKM. The CDR3 loop spans 14 amino acids. Between the trimmed V and J ends, which lost 2 bases and 0 bases, there was a span of 7 bases.

The V call is TRBV29-1, the J call TRBJ2-5, with D perhaps TRBD2 (6 bases). The ends were cut back, 4 bases at V and 3 bases at J, with 9 bases in the middle. Germline V gives CDR1 SQVTM, CDR2 ANQGSEA. CDR3 length: 12 residues. The CDR3 nucleotides read TGCAGCGTTGCGGGACTCAAAGAGACCCAGTACTTC. Residues: CSVAGLKETQYF.

V is TRBV7-9 and J is TRBJ2-1, with TRBD2 matching 14 bases. Germline V lookup: CDR1 SEHNR, CDR2 FQNEAQ (reference sequence). There are 15 residues in the CDR3. V shed 4 bases and J 6 bases; nucleotides not matched to a gene: 2. Here the CDR3 DNA reads TGTGCCAGCAGCTGGACTAGCGGGGGGCTCAATGAGCAGTTCTTC. Residues: CASSWTSGGLNEQFF.

The chain employs TRBV11-2 and TRBJ2-7; possible D gene TRBD1, 6 bases. The germline V gene has CDR1 SGHAT and CDR2 FQNNGV. Deletions cut 4 bases from V and 5 bases from J, with 18 bases between. This CDR3 has 15 residues. The CDR3 spells CASSSHREKFNEQYF. The CDR3 DNA follows: TGTGCCAGCAGCTCACACAGGGAAAAGTTTAACGAGCAGTACTTC.